This entry describes one T cell receptor beta chain. Antigen specificity is unknown. Patients underwent thyroid surgery, and none had received any treatment before it. The entry originates in a study of metastatic and nonmetastatic thyroid tumors. Study-level information: From malignant and benign thyroid patients, repertoires in blood and in tumor or nodule tissue were compared. Findings of the study overall: For both blood and tumor, malignant thyroid tumors reportedly showed significantly higher TCR beta diversity than benign nodules did.

Original data processing: Between-group CDR3 differences, defined by clinicopathological status, yielded a distant-metastasis classifier for papillary thyroid cancer. TCRdb re-called the PCR reads through MiXCR. These V and J calls derive from TCRdb rather than the authors' analysis. The sample holds 25,000 to 35,000 clones, roughly 30% seen once. V was clipped by 1 base and J by 4 bases; unmatched bases: 7. CDR1 MNHNS and CDR2 SASEGT come from the germline V gene. The CDR3 is 17 amino acids. V is TRBV6-1 and J is TRBJ2-5, with 12 bases that match TRBD1. This receptor was obtained from a female donor with papillary thyroid cancer or a benign thyroid nodule (not recorded which). Some clones in this sample may be carry-over from other donors' samples. Sequences were obtained from blood. The CDR3 here is CASSEEGQGAPRETQYF. The CDR3 DNA reads as TGTGCCAGCAGTGAAGAGGGACAGGGGGCTCCCAGAGAGACCCAGTACTTC.